This TCR beta chain appears in the sequencing data of a study of T cell responses to AZD1222 COVID-19 vaccine. The CDR3 contains 14 residues. With 9 bases removed from V and 1 base from J, the gap between germline ends came to 15 bases. Germline V gene lookup returns CDR1 ENHRY and CDR2 SYGVKD. This clone occurred a few times. Sequencing used immunoSEQ multiplex PCR; TCRdb keeps in-frame clones, though not all of them. The table lists about 96,000 clones, 80% to 90% of them singletons. The sequenced sample was peripheral blood, obtained on day 0 of AZD1222 vaccination. The J gene is TRBJ1-1, the V gene TRBV10-3; weak D call: TRBD1 (5 bases). The receptor was isolated from an adult in good health. The CDR3 loop reads CAIRDRTPNTEAFF. Written as DNA, the CDR3 is TGTGCCATTAGAGACAGAACCCCGAACACTGAAGCTTTCTTT.